These 32 T cell receptor beta chains were sequenced from one sample in a study of CD8+ T cells in alopecia areata. Treatment described: oral pan-JAK inhibitor, 5-10 mg twice daily. Extraction and reverse transcription of RNA yielded cDNA as the sequencing template. This table comes from immunoSEQ multiplex PCR, and its TCRdb copy is limited to in-frame clones, with some not included. This sample has about 180,000 clones, with around 51% found just once. This specimen was CD8+ T cells sorted from blood, taken at week 52, from a patient treated with tofacitinib. The receptors derive from a human donor with alopecia areata.

The chain recombines TRBV29-1 with TRBJ2-2; the D gene is possibly TRBD2 (5 bases). V was pared by 0 bases and J by 5 bases, with 16 bases between. In germline, CDR1 is SQVTM, CDR2 ANQGSEA. This CDR3 is 16 amino acids long. CDR3 protein: CSVEDRERIGTGELFF. DNA for the CDR3: TGCAGCGTTGAAGATCGGGAAAGGATCGGAACCGGGGAGCTGTTTTTT.

This chain joins TRBV29-1 and TRBJ1-2, with D tentatively TRBD1 (6 bases). CDR3 length equals 14 residues. V lost 8 bases and J lost 0, with 16 bases in between. The germline V gene has CDR1 SQVTM and CDR2 ANQGSEA. The CDR3 region is CSFTRDTSNYGYTF. CDR3 sequence (DNA): TGCAGCTTCACCCGGGACACATCTAACTATGGCTACACCTTC.

V is TRBV10-3 and J is TRBJ2-2, with D uncertain. This CDR3 has 13 residues. V shed 4 bases and J shed 3 bases, with 6 bases lying between them. Germline V gene lookup returns CDR1 ENHRY and CDR2 SYGVKD. Written as DNA, the CDR3 is TGTGCCATCAGTGTTTTGGACACCGGGGAGCTGTTTTTT. Translated: CAISVLDTGELFF.

V and J are TRBV7-8 and TRBJ2-1; the D is unclear. The CDR3 runs to 12 residues. The V end lost 2 bases, the J end lost 8 bases, and 7 bases lay between the germline ends. Germline V gives CDR1 SGHVS, CDR2 FQNEAQ. The CDR3 nucleotides read TGTGCCAGCAGCTTACGTACCGATGAGCAGTTCTTC. As protein: CASSLRTDEQFF.

The rearrangement uses TRBV27 and TRBJ2-1; maybe TRBD1 (6 bases). CDR1 and CDR2 from the germline V gene are MNHEY and SMNVEV (reference sequence). V was pared by 3 bases and J by 3 bases, with 9 bases between. The CDR3 runs 14 residues. The CDR3 nucleotides are TGTGCCAGCAGTTTGACAGGCGTCTACAATGAGCAGTTCTTC. As protein: CASSLTGVYNEQFF.

This rearrangement joins TRBV7-9 to TRBJ2-7; TRBD2 aligns across 7 bases. This CDR3 has 14 residues. Germline trimming cut 5 bases from V and 2 bases from J; bases unmatched to any gene: 6. Germline loops: CDR1 SEHNR, CDR2 FQNEAQ (reference sequence). CDR3 DNA sequence: TGTGCCAGCAGCCAGACTAGCTATACCTACGAGCAGTACTTC. Amino acids: CASSQTSYTYEQYF. Using reference TRBV7-9 and TRBJ2-7 for the parts outside the CDR3, the full variable domain is DTGVSQNPRHKITKRGQNVTFRCDPISEHNRLYWYRQTLGQGPEFLTYFQNEAQLEKSRLLSDRFSAERPKGSFSTLEIQRTEQGDSAMYLCASSQTSYTYEQYFGPGTRLTVT.

This clone showed up just a few times. The rearrangement joins TRBV4-1 to TRBJ1-1; D might be TRBD1 (6 bases). CDR1 is MGHRA, CDR2 YSYEKL, per germline. The CDR3 contains 15 residues. The V gene lost 4 bases and the J gene lost 2 bases, with 14 bases spanning the gap. CDR3 sequence reads: CASSRLTTGNTEAFF. CDR3 DNA sequence: TGCGCCAGCAGCCGATTGACGACAGGCAACACTGAAGCTTTCTTT.

The rearrangement links TRBV2 to TRBJ2-5, with 7 nucleotides matching TRBD2. This CDR3 has 12 residues. Germline V lookup: CDR1 SNHLY, CDR2 FYNNEI. Trimming at V came to 8 bases and at J to 5 bases, leaving 5 bases not matched to a gene. The CDR3 DNA is TGTGCCAGCCGTACTAGCGCCGAGACCCAGTACTTC. It is translated as CASRTSAETQYF.

This clone has just one count. This chain uses TRBV30 with TRBJ1-1; D remains ambiguous. The CDR3 extends over 13 amino acids. Germline V gene sequence: CDR1 GTSNPN, CDR2 SVGIG (reference sequence). The V and J ends lost 0 bases and 0 bases respectively, with 5 bases between them. In DNA form, the CDR3 reads TGTGCCTGGAGTGTAACGGTGAACACTGAAGCTTTCTTT. As protein: CAWSVTVNTEAFF. Full variable domain (outside the CDR3, taken from reference TRBV30 and TRBJ1-1): SQTIHQWPATLVQPVGSPLSLECTVEGTSNPNLYWYRQAAGRGLQLLFYSVGIGQISSEVPQNLSASRPQDRQFILSSKKLLLSDSGFYLCAWSVTVNTEAFFGQGTRLTVV.

V gene TRBV11-1 combines with J gene TRBJ2-3; no clear D gene. The germline CDR1 and CDR2 sequences are SGHAT and FQDESV (reference sequence). This CDR3 has 14 amino acids. Trimming shortened V by 5 bases and J by 3 bases, and 12 bases separated the two germline ends. The CDR3, as DNA: TGTGCCAGCAGCCTGCTGTTCGATACAGATACGCAGTATTTT. Protein: CASSLLFDTDTQYF.

This rearrangement joins TRBV27 to TRBJ1-5; 9 nucleotides agree with TRBD1. With 6 bases clipped from V and 2 bases from J, the junction kept 2 bases outside the gene matches. CDR1 is MNHEY and CDR2 is SMNVEV in the germline V gene (reference sequence). This CDR3 comprises 14 residues. The CDR3 reads CASSDRGGNQPQHF. CDR3 in DNA: TGTGCCAGCAGCGACAGGGGGGGCAATCAGCCCCAGCATTTT.

The V call is TRBV7-9, the J call TRBJ1-2, with TRBD1 matching over 8 bases. Germline values: CDR1 SEHNR, CDR2 FQNEAQ (reference sequence). This CDR3 has 13 amino acids. V lost 4 bases to trimming and J lost 6 bases; unmatched junction nucleotides: 4. CDR3 DNA: TGTGCCAGCAGCTATAACAGGGGGAATGGCTACACCTTC. It yields the protein CASSYNRGNGYTF.

The chain recombines TRBV2 with TRBJ2-7; D is unresolved. This CDR3 has 13 amino acids. V lost 1 base and J 0 bases, leaving 4 bases between the germline ends. Germline CDR1 and CDR2: SNHLY and FYNNEI. The CDR3 is CASSEVNSYEQYF. The CDR3 bases are TGTGCCAGCAGTGAAGTCAACTCCTACGAGCAGTACTTC.

The rearrangement joins TRBV6-6 to TRBJ2-7, with D perhaps TRBD1 or TRBD2 (5 bases each). The V and J ends lost 5 bases and 3 bases respectively, with 14 bases between them. Germline values: CDR1 MNHNY, CDR2 SVGAGI (reference sequence). This CDR3 is 14 amino acids long. This CDR3 is CASSGDLTNYEQYF. The CDR3, as DNA: TGTGCCAGCAGTGGGGACCTCACCAACTACGAGCAGTACTTC.

The chain joins TRBV19 to TRBJ2-2; no reliable D call. Germline-derived CDR1 and CDR2 are LNHDA and SQIVND (reference sequence). This CDR3 region has 16 residues. Trimming took 3 bases from V and 6 from J, leaving 17 bases between them. This CDR3 reads CASSMLGWGDSGELFF. CDR3 nucleotide sequence: TGTGCCAGTAGTATGTTGGGATGGGGTGACTCCGGGGAGCTGTTTTTT.

The rearrangement uses TRBV4-2 and TRBJ2-3, with a possible D match to TRBD1 (5 bases). V gave up 2 bases and J gave up 6 bases, with 15 bases separating them. CDR1 LGHNA and CDR2 YNFKEQ come from the germline V gene. The CDR3 length is 15 residues. DNA for the CDR3: TGTGCCAGCAGCCAAAGGGGCGGCCCCAAGGATACGCAGTATTTT. This encodes CASSQRGGPKDTQYF.

The chain is built from TRBV4-1 and TRBJ2-1; no reliable D call. This CDR3 is 15 amino acids long. Germline lookup yields CDR1 MGHRA and CDR2 YSYEKL. Trimming took off 1 base at V and 9 bases at J, with 16 bases between the two ends. The CDR3, as DNA: TGCGCCAGCAGCCAAGTAACAGCTCCGGTGGGTGAGCAGTTCTTC. Translation gives CASSQVTAPVGEQFF.

This clone was seen once. This chain links TRBV7-2 with TRBJ2-1, with 7 bases aligning to TRBD2. The CDR3 has 14 amino acids. The ends lost 1 base at V and 7 bases at J; junction bases unmatched: 4. From germline, CDR1 is SGHTA and CDR2 FQGNSA. This chain's CDR3 is CASSLGTSQNEQFF. The CDR3 coding sequence is TGTGCCAGCAGCTTAGGGACTAGTCAGAATGAGCAGTTCTTC.

This clone came up once. CDR3 sequence: CASRERGDDETEAFF. The CDR3 coding sequence is TGTGCCAGCAGGGAAAGAGGGGACGACGAGACTGAAGCTTTCTTT. This chain uses TRBV2 with TRBJ1-1, with D perhaps matching TRBD1 (5 bases). In germline, CDR1 is SNHLY, CDR2 FYNNEI. The CDR3 is made up of 15 amino acids. Trimming stripped 6 bases from V and 5 bases from J, with 19 bases between.

V is TRBV13 and J is TRBJ2-7, with D possibly being TRBD1 (6 bases). The CDR3 runs 14 residues. Germline lookup yields CDR1 PRHDT and CDR2 FYEKMQ (reference sequence). Trimming stripped 8 bases from V and 1 base from J, with 15 bases between. The CDR3 DNA sequence: TGTGCCAGCTCTCCCCCAGGGGTATCCTACGAGCAGTACTTC. Translating it yields CASSPPGVSYEQYF.

The V gene is TRBV27, the J gene TRBJ2-2, with D maybe TRBD1 (7 bases). Trimming pared 1 base from V and 5 bases from J, leaving 17 bases between. CDR1 MNHEY and CDR2 SMNVEV come from the germline V gene (reference sequence). The CDR3 sequence is 17 residues long. CDR3: CASSLLVAQGRTGELFF. As DNA, the CDR3 is TGTGCCAGCAGTTTATTAGTTGCACAGGGGAGGACCGGGGAGCTGTTTTTT.

This clone came up a few times. The CDR3: CASSLIGARNEQYF. The CDR3 DNA follows: TGTGCCAGCAGTTTAATCGGGGCGCGGAACGAGCAGTACTTC. The rearrangement joins TRBV27 to TRBJ2-7; D is perhaps TRBD1 or TRBD2 (5 bases each). Germline V gives CDR1 MNHEY, CDR2 SMNVEV (reference sequence). The length of the CDR3 is 14 residues. V was cut by 2 bases and J by 5 bases, with 13 bases left in between.

A few counts support this clone. This sequence joins TRBV11-2 and TRBJ2-1; the match to TRBD1 covers 8 bases. Germline V lookup: CDR1 SGHAT, CDR2 FQNNGV. The CDR3 has 16 residues. With 3 bases clipped from V and 5 bases from J, the junction kept 9 bases outside the gene matches. CDR3 amino acids: CASSFTGQGIDNEQFF. The CDR3 DNA is TGTGCCAGCAGCTTTACCGGACAGGGAATAGACAATGAGCAGTTCTTC.

V gene TRBV4-1 combines with J gene TRBJ2-7; tentatively, D is TRBD2 (5 bases). CDR1 MGHRA and CDR2 YSYEKL come from the germline V gene. V lost 3 bases and J 3 bases, leaving 9 bases between the germline ends. The CDR3 has 13 residues. Here the CDR3 DNA reads TGCGCCAGCAGCCAGGCTAGCTTCTACGAGCAGTACTTC. It yields the protein CASSQASFYEQYF.

The gene calls are TRBV7-9 and TRBJ2-3, with 8 bases fitting TRBD1. The trim removed 3 bases at V and 6 bases at J, leaving 17 bases unmatched. The CDR3 runs to 18 residues. Looked up from germline, CDR1 is SEHNR and CDR2 is FQNEAQ (reference sequence). This CDR3 reads CASSFGVDTRGQSDTQYF. The CDR3 nucleotides are TGTGCCAGCAGCTTCGGGGTTGATACCAGGGGGCAGTCTGATACGCAGTATTTT.

This clone was picked up a small number of times. The chain has TRBV19 and TRBJ2-1; the match to TRBD2 covers 9 bases. Trimming cost V 9 bases and J 7 bases; bases outside gene matches: 4. This CDR3 is built from 12 residues. Germline loops: CDR1 LNHDA, CDR2 SQIVND (reference sequence). The CDR3 nucleotides read TGTGCCAGCGCGGGACTAGCAAATGAGCAGTTCTTC. Its protein product is CASAGLANEQFF.

This rearrangement joins TRBV5-1 to TRBJ2-7, with a tentative D call TRBD1 (7 bases). Trimming took 1 base from V and 3 from J, leaving 17 bases between them. The CDR3 length is 16 residues. Germline values: CDR1 SGHRS, CDR2 YFSETQ. The CDR3 DNA sequence: TGCGCCAGCAGCTTGAGCGGACAGGCCGGGGGCTACGAGCAGTACTTC. Protein sequence: CASSLSGQAGGYEQYF.

The rearrangement uses TRBV29-1 and TRBJ2-1, with 8 bases fitting TRBD1. Trimming cost V 5 bases and J 5 bases; bases outside gene matches: 5. The CDR3 contains 13 residues. Germline CDR1 reads SQVTM; CDR2 reads ANQGSEA. CDR3 amino acids: CSVQKTGDNEQFF. The DNA of the CDR3 is TGCAGCGTTCAAAAGACAGGGGACAATGAGCAGTTCTTC.

The V and J genes are TRBV6-6 and TRBJ2-3; 10 bases agree with TRBD2. V lost 5 bases and J lost 4; bases outside the gene matches: 3. Germline lookup yields CDR1 MNHNY and CDR2 SVGAGI (reference sequence). CDR3 length equals 14 residues. This CDR3 reads CASSDSGGADTQYF. The CDR3 DNA reads as TGTGCCAGCAGTGACAGCGGGGGGGCAGATACGCAGTATTTT.

The chain has TRBV4-3 and TRBJ1-3; unclear D gene. This CDR3 region has 13 residues. Trimming removed 1 base at V and 4 bases at J, with 5 bases between. Germline CDR1 LGHNA, CDR2 YSLEER. This chain's CDR3 is CASSQGFGNTIYF. DNA for the CDR3: TGCGCCAGCAGCCAAGGGTTCGGAAACACCATATATTTT.

About this clone: The sample contains more than one DNA sequence encoding this CDR3. The chain employs TRBV5-4 and TRBJ1-1; 7 nucleotides match TRBD1. The germline V gene has CDR1 SGHNT and CDR2 YYREEE (reference sequence). With V trimmed by 0 bases and J by 5 bases, 1 base remained unmatched. The CDR3 sequence is 13 residues long. CDR3 protein: CASSLDRGTEAFF. The DNA for the CDR3 is TGTGCCAGCAGCTTGGACAGGGGTACTGAAGCTTTCTTT.

This chain joins TRBV2 and TRBJ1-5; no firm D call. The CDR3 extends over 15 amino acids. Germline V CDR1 and CDR2: SNHLY, FYNNEI. V was shortened by 5 bases and J by 4 bases, with 15 bases between the two germline ends. Written as DNA, the CDR3 is TGTGCCAGCAGTCTAAAGAGACGGGAGAATCAGCCCCAGCATTTT. It codes for CASSLKRRENQPQHF.